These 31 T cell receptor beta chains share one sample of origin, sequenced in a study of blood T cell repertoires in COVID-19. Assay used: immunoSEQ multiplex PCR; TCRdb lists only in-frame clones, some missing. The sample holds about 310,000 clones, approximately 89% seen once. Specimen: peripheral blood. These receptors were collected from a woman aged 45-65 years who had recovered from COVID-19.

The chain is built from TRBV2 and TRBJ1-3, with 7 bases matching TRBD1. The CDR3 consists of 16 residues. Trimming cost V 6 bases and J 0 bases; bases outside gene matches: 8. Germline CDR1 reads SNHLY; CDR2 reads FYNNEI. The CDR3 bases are TGTGCCAGCAGCCGCTCTACAGGGGACTCTGGAAACACCATATATTTT. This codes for CASSRSTGDSGNTIYF.

The CDR3 sequence: CASSRGQGANTEAFF. Here the CDR3 DNA reads TGCGCCAGCAGCCGGGGACAGGGGGCCAACACTGAAGCTTTCTTT. The V and J genes are TRBV4-1 and TRBJ1-1; 12 bases fit TRBD1. The ends lost 4 bases at V and 2 bases at J; junction bases unmatched: 2. Germline V gene lookup returns CDR1 MGHRA and CDR2 YSYEKL. CDR3 length: 15 residues.

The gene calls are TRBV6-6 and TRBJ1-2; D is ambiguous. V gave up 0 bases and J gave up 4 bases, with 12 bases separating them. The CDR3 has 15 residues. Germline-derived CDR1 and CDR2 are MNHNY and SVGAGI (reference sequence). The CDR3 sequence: CASSYSSQYSYGYTF. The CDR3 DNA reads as TGTGCCAGCAGTTACTCGTCACAATACAGCTATGGCTACACCTTC.

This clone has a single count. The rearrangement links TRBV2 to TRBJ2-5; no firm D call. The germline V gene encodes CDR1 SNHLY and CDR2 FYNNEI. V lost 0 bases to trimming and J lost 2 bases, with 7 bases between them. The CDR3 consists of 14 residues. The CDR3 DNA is TGTGCCAGCAGTGAAGCCTGGCAGCAAGAGACCCAGTACTTC. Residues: CASSEAWQQETQYF.

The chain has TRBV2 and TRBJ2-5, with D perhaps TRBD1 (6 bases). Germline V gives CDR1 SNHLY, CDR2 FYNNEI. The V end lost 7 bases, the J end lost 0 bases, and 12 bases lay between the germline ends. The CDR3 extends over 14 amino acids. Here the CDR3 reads CASIIRGHQETQYF. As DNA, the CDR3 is TGTGCCAGCATCATCAGGGGTCACCAAGAGACCCAGTACTTC.

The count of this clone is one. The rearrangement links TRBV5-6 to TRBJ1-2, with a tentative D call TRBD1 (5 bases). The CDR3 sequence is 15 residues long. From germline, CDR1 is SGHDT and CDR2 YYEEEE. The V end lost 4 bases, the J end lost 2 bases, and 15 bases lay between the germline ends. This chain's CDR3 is CASSPGLTSNYGYTF. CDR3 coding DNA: TGTGCCAGCAGCCCGGGACTTACCTCCAACTATGGCTACACCTTC. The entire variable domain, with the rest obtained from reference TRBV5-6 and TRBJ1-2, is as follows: DAGVTQSPTHLIKTRGQQVTLRCSPKSGHDTVSWYQQALGQGPQFIFQYYEEEERQRGNFPDRFSGHQFPNYSSELNVNALLLGDSALYLCASSPGLTSNYGYTFGSGTRLTVV.

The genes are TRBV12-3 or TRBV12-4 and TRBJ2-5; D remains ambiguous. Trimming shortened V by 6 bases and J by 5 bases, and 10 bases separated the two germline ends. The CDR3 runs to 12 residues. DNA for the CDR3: TGTGCCAGCAGCCACCTACCGGAGACCCAGTACTTC. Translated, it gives CASSHLPETQYF.

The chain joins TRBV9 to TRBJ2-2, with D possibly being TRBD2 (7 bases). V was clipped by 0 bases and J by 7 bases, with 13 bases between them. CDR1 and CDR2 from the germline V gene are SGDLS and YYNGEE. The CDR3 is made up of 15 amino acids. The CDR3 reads CASSVATGRGGELFF. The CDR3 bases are TGTGCCAGCAGCGTAGCTACAGGGAGGGGCGGGGAGCTGTTTTTT.

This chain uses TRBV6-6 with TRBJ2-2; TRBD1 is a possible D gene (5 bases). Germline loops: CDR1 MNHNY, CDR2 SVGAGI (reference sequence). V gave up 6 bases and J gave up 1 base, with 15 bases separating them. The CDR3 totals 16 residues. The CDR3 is CASSPATTGNTGELFF. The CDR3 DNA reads TGTGCCAGCAGCCCGGCAACCACAGGGAACACCGGGGAGCTGTTTTTT.

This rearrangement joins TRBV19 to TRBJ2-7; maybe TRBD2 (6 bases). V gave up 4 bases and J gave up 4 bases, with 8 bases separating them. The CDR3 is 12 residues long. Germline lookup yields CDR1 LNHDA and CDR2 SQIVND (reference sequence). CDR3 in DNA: TGTGCCAGTAGTAGGGACTCTTACGAGCAGTACTTC. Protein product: CASSRDSYEQYF.

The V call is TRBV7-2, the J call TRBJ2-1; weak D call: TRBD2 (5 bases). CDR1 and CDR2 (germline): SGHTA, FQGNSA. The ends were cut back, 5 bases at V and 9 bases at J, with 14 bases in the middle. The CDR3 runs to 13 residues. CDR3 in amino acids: CASSVRGRGEQFF. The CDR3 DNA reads TGTGCCAGCAGCGTTAGAGGGCGAGGTGAGCAGTTCTTC.

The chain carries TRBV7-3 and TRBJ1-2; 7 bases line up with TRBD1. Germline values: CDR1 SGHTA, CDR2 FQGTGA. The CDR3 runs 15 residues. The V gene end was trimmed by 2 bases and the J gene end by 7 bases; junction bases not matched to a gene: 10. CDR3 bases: TGTGCCAGCAGCTTAGAGGGGGCCCAAGTCTCTGGCTACACCTTC. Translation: CASSLEGAQVSGYTF.

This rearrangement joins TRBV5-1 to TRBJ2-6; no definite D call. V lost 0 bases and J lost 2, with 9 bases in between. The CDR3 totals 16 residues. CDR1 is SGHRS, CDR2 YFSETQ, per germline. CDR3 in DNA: TGCGCCAGCAGCTTGGTTCTGGCTCCTGGGGCCAACGTCCTGACTTTC. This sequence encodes CASSLVLAPGANVLTF.

The CDR3 here is CASSELRDYANEQFF. CDR3 in DNA: TGTGCCAGCAGTGAACTCAGGGACTACGCCAATGAGCAGTTCTTC. This chain joins TRBV6-1 and TRBJ2-1; 7 bases align to TRBD2. CDR3 length: 15 residues. Germline-derived CDR1 and CDR2 are MNHNS and SASEGT. V trimming: 2 bases; J trimming: 6 bases; junction bases outside the gene matches: 7.

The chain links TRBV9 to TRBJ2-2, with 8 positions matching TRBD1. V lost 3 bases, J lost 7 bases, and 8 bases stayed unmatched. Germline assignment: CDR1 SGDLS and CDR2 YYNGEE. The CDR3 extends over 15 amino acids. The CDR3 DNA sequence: TGTGCCAGCAGCGAACGGACAGGGTTGGACGGGGAGCTGTTTTTT. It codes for CASSERTGLDGELFF.

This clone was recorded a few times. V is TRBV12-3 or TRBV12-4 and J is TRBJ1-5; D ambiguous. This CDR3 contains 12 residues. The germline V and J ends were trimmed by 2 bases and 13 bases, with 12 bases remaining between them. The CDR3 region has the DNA TGTGCCAGCAGTTTACAGCCGGGTAAACAGCATTTT. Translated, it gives CASSLQPGKQHF.

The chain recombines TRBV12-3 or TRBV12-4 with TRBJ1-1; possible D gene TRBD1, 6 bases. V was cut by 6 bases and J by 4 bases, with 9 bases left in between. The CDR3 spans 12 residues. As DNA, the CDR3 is TGTGCCAGCAGACGGGACACCACTGAAGCTTTCTTT. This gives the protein CASRRDTTEAFF.

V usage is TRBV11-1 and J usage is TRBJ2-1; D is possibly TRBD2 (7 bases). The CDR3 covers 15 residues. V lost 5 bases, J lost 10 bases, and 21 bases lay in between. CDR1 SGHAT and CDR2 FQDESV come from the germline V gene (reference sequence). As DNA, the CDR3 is TGTGCCAGCAGCCAAAGGGGGGGGCGGTTTTTCGAGCAGTTCTTC. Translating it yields CASSQRGGRFFEQFF.

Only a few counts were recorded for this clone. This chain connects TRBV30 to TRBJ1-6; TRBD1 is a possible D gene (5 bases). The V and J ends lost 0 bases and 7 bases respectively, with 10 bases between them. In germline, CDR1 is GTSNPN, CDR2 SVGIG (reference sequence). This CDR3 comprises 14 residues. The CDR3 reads CAWSVVKGNSPLHF. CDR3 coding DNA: TGTGCCTGGAGTGTAGTTAAGGGGAATTCACCCCTCCACTTT.

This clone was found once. CDR3 loop: CASSLDFAGNQPQHF. The CDR3 DNA sequence: TGTGCCAGCAGCTTAGATTTCGCGGGTAATCAGCCCCAGCATTTT. The V and J genes are TRBV7-2 and TRBJ1-5; D gene unclear. V gave up 1 base and J gave up 4 bases, with 11 bases separating them. Per the germline V gene, CDR1 is SGHTA and CDR2 is FQGNSA. The CDR3 has 15 residues.

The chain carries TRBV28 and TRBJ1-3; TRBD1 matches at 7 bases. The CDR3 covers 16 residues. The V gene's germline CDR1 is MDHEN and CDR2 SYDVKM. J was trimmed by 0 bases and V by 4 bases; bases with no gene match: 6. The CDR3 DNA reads TGTGCCAGCAGTTCCCAGGGACAGTCCTCTGGAAACACCATATATTTT. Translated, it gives CASSSQGQSSGNTIYF. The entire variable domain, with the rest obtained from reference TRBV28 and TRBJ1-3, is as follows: DVKVTQSSRYLVKRTGEKVFLECVQDMDHENMFWYRQDPGLGLRLIYFSYDVKMKEKGDIPEGYSVSREKKERFSLILESASTNQTSMYLCASSSQGQSSGNTIYFGEGSWLTVV.

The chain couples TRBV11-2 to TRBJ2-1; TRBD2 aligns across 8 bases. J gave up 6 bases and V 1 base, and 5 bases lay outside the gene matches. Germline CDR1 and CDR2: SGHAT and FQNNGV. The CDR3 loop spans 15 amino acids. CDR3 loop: CASSLVMSGGNEQFF. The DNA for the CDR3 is TGTGCCAGCAGCTTAGTGATGAGCGGGGGCAATGAGCAGTTCTTC.

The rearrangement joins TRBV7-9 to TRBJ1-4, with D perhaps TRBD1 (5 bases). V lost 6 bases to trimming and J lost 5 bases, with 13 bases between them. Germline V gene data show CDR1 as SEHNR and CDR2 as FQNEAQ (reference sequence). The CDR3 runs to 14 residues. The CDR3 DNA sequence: TGTGCCAGCAGTCCCCCCCAGGGAAATGAAAAACTGTTTTTT. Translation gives CASSPPQGNEKLFF.

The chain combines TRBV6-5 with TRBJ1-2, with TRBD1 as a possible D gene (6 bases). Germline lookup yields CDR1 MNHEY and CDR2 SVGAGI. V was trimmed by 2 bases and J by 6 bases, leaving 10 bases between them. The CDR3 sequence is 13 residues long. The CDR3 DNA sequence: TGTGCCAGCAGTTACAGGGGGTCGAATGGCTACACCTTC. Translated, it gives CASSYRGSNGYTF.

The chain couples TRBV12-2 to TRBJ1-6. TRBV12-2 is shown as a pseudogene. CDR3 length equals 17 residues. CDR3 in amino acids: CASRQCPRGSYNSPLHF. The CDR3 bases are TGTGCAAGTCGCCAATGCCCCCGAGGGTCCTATAATTCACCCCTCCACTTT.

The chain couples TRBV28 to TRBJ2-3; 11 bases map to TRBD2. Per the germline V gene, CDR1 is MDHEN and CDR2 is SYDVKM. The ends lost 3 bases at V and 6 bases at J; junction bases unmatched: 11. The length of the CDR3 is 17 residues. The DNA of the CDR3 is TGTGCCAGCAGTTTCGTTAGCGGGGGGGCCCGAAGGGATACGCAGTATTTT. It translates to CASSFVSGGARRDTQYF. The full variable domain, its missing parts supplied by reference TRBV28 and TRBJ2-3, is DVKVTQSSRYLVKRTGEKVFLECVQDMDHENMFWYRQDPGLGLRLIYFSYDVKMKEKGDIPEGYSVSREKKERFSLILESASTNQTSMYLCASSFVSGGARRDTQYFGPGTRLTVL.

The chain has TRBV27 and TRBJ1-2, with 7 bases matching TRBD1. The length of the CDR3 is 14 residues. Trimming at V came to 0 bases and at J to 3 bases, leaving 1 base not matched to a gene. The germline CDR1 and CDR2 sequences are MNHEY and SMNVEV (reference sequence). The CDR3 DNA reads TGTGCCAGCAGTTTATCCGACAGGGACTATGGCTACACCTTC. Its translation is CASSLSDRDYGYTF.

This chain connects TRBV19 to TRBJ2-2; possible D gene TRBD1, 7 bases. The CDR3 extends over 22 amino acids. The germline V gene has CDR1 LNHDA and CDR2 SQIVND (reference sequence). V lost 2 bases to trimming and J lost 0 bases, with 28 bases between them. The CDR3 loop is CASSIRPWRDRWSRTNTGELFF. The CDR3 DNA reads TGTGCCAGTAGTATAAGGCCATGGCGGGACAGATGGAGTAGAACGAACACCGGGGAGCTGTTTTTT.

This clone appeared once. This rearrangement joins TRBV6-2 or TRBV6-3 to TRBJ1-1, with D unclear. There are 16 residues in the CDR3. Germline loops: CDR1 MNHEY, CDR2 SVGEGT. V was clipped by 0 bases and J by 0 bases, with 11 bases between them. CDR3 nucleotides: TGTGCCAGCAGTTACTCGTTCGGCGGTTTGAACACTGAAGCTTTCTTT. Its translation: CASSYSFGGLNTEAFF.

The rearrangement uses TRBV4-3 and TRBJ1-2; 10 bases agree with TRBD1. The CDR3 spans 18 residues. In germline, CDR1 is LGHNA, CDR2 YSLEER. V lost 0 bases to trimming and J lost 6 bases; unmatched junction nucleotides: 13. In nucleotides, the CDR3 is TGCGCCAGCAGCCAAGATACCCGCCATAGGACAGGGGGAGATGGCTACACCTTC. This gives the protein CASSQDTRHRTGGDGYTF.

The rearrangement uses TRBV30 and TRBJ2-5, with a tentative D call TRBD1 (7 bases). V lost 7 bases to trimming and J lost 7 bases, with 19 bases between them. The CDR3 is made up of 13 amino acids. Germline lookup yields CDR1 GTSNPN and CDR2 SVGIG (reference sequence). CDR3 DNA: TGTGCCTTGACGACAGGGACTGTTGGGACCCAGTACTTC. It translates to CALTTGTVGTQYF.